Detailed here is one T cell receptor beta chain. The antigen is unknown. The data derive from a study of cytomegalovirus exposure and HLA in healthy donors. Study-level points and caveats: Associated with cytomegalovirus, according to the listing, were some 180 TCR beta chains.

The data were produced by immunoSEQ multiplex PCR, yet TCRdb's version contains in-frame clones alone and is incomplete. Of around 150,000 clones listed, approximately 96% are singletons. Sequencing used PBMCs. The receptor was derived from a woman aged 18-35 years in good health and CMV-seronegative.

The CDR3 DNA sequence: TGTGCAAGTCGCACCAGGGCAGGGGGAGGCAATCAGCCCCAGCATTTT. It encodes CASRTRAGGGNQPQHF. This sequence joins TRBV12-2 and TRBJ1-5; the table names TRBD1, a call not compared with the DNA. TRBV12-2 is annotated as a pseudogene. CDR3 length equals 16 residues.